This T cell receptor beta chain was recovered during a study of T cells in Graves' hyperthyroidism and ophthalmopathy. About the study: The initial diagnosis was the point when peripheral blood was collected, ahead of any treatment.

This clonotype has just a few counts. Trimming took off 0 bases at V and 1 base at J, with 8 bases between the two ends. This CDR3 spans 14 amino acids. From germline, CDR1 is SGHRS and CDR2 YFSETQ. Those patients with uncontrolled infection, other autoimmune disease, pregnancy or lactation were excluded. TCR beta CDR3 region amplification was performed from RNA transcripts. TCR CDR3 regions were first amplified by RT-PCR with HTBI primers. One entry per CDR3 protein, called by TCRdb with MiXCR from the multiplex PCR reads. The table has around 440,000 distinct CDR3 sequences, 15% to 19% seen once. The specimen sequenced was blood. This TCR was recovered from a woman between 18 and 29 years old with Graves' hyperthyroidism. This chain uses TRBV5-1 with TRBJ2-7; D unresolved. CDR3: CASSLAQYSYEQYF. The CDR3 DNA reads TGCGCCAGCAGCTTGGCCCAGTATTCCTACGAGCAGTACTTC.